This T cell receptor (beta chain) was found in a study of blood T cells in healthy people across ages. Study-level points and caveats: Unsorted PBMCs ruled out conclusive naive versus antigen-experienced comparison. Estimates based on one million T cells were treated as lower bounds.

This clonotype appeared once. What it binds is not known. Germline V gene sequence: CDR1 SGDLS, CDR2 YYNGEE. The V end lost 4 bases, the J end lost 9 bases, and 14 bases lay between the germline ends. This CDR3 comprises 13 residues. The use of a sample-barcoded 5' primer and a J-beta primer mix characterized a second PCR of 7 to 11 cycles. TCRdb reprocessed the 5' RACE reads via MiXCR and lists one record per CDR3 protein. In the table there are some 1.8 million distinct CDR3 sequences, roughly two fifths of which are singletons. Peripheral blood, 9.5 to 10 milliliters per donor, was collected. There were at least 5.5 micrograms of total RNA extracted from every sample.

Sequences were obtained from blood. This TCR was sampled from a human donor in good health. The rearrangement uses TRBV9 and TRBJ2-1, with D tentatively TRBD2 (6 bases). The CDR3 sequence is CASSQASVGEQFF. The CDR3 nucleotides read TGTGCCAGCAGCCAAGCTAGCGTAGGTGAGCAGTTCTTC. Full variable domain (rest looked up from reference TRBV9 and TRBJ2-1): DSGVTQTPKHLITATGQRVTLRCSPRSGDLSVYWYQQSLDQGLQFLIQYYNGEERAKGNILERFSAQQFPDLHSELNLSSLELGDSALYFCASSQASVGEQFFGPGTRLTVL.